The 23 T cell receptor beta chains given below trace back to one sample, sequenced in a study of cytomegalovirus exposure and HLA in healthy donors. The PCR employed 60 Vbeta primers together with 13 Jbeta primers. Sequencing was performed with immunoSEQ multiplex PCR; in TCRdb, only in-frame clones are kept and a portion is missing. The data show about 120,000 clones, approximately 80% seen once. The sequenced material came from PBMCs. Source of these receptors: a man in his forties in good health and CMV-seronegative.

The chain couples TRBV7-5 to TRBJ2-7; the table's D call TRBD2 went unverified against the DNA. TRBV7-5 is labeled a pseudogene. The CDR3 sequence is 14 residues long. CDR3 in DNA: TGTGCCAGAAGCTTAGTTGGAGCAAACTACGAGCAGTACTTC. The encoded protein is CARSLVGANYEQYF.

This clone was found once. The chain couples TRBV7-9 to TRBJ2-7; D is possibly TRBD1 (5 bases). With 1 base removed from V and 4 bases from J, the gap between germline ends came to 8 bases. CDR3 length: 13 residues. Germline CDR1 is SEHNR and CDR2 is FQNEAQ (reference sequence). CDR3 nucleotide sequence: TGTGCCAGCAGCTTAGTTGGGGCTTACGAGCAGTACTTC. Protein sequence: CASSLVGAYEQYF.

The CDR3 loop reads CASSPGTSQNEQFF. CDR3 sequence (DNA): TGTGCCAGCTCGCCCGGGACTAGCCAAAATGAGCAGTTCTTC. The J gene is TRBJ2-1, the V gene TRBV18; the match to TRBD2 covers 9 bases. Germline V lookup: CDR1 KGHSH, CDR2 LQKENI. The trim removed 6 bases at V and 7 bases at J, leaving 7 bases unmatched. This CDR3 is 14 amino acids long.

This clone turned up a few times. The rearrangement uses TRBV7-2 and TRBJ2-5; 7 nucleotides match TRBD1. The ends lost 0 bases at V and 3 bases at J; junction bases unmatched: 16. The CDR3 spans 19 residues. CDR1 and CDR2 from the germline V gene are SGHTA and FQGNSA. CDR3 DNA sequence: TGTGCCAGCAGCTTAGCACCCCACTACAGGGGTGGGAGTGAAGAGACCCAGTACTTC. It translates to CASSLAPHYRGGSEETQYF. Full variable domain (outside the CDR3, taken from reference TRBV7-2 and TRBJ2-5): GAGVSQSPSNKVTEKGKDVELRCDPISGHTALYWYRQSLGQGLEFLIYFQGNSAPDKSGLPSDRFSAERTGGSVSTLTIQRTQQEDSAVYLCASSLAPHYRGGSEETQYFGPGTRLLVL.

This sequence joins TRBV5-4 and TRBJ2-5; D perhaps matches TRBD1 (5 bases). The V end lost 2 bases, the J end lost 7 bases, and 12 bases lay between the germline ends. In germline, CDR1 is SGHNT, CDR2 YYREEE (reference sequence). This CDR3 comprises 13 residues. For the CDR3, the DNA is TGTGCCAGCAGCTTCAATACAGGTGGGACCCAGTACTTC. Protein sequence: CASSFNTGGTQYF. Drawing the rest from reference TRBV5-4 and TRBJ2-5, the complete variable domain is ETGVTQSPTHLIKTRGQQVTLRCSSQSGHNTVSWYQQALGQGPQFIFQYYREEENGRGNFPPRFSGLQFPNYSSELNVNALELDDSALYLCASSFNTGGTQYFGPGTRLLVL.

The chain uses TRBV2 and TRBJ1-2; TRBD1 matches at 10 bases. V lost 6 bases to trimming and J lost 8 bases; unmatched junction nucleotides: 6. The germline V gene encodes CDR1 SNHLY and CDR2 FYNNEI. The CDR3 has 13 amino acids. CDR3 amino acids: CASSPDRGRGYTF. The CDR3 nucleotides are TGTGCCAGCAGCCCTGACAGGGGGCGAGGCTACACCTTC.

The V gene is TRBV28, the J gene TRBJ1-2; 9 positions agree with TRBD1. V lost 6 bases to trimming and J lost 4 bases; unmatched junction nucleotides: 6. Germline V CDR1 and CDR2: MDHEN, SYDVKM. The CDR3 consists of 14 residues. CDR3 DNA: TGTGCCAGCAGAATACAGGGGGCTGGCTATGGCTACACCTTC. Amino acid sequence: CASRIQGAGYGYTF.

The chain combines TRBV10-3 with TRBJ2-5, with TRBD1 identical over 9 bases. The CDR3 runs to 13 residues. Germline V gene data show CDR1 as ENHRY and CDR2 as SYGVKD. The J segment lost 6 bases and the V segment lost 5 bases, leaving 4 bases of the junction unmatched. DNA of the CDR3: TGTGCCATCAGTTGGACAGGGGAAAAGACCCAGTACTTC. This gives the protein CAISWTGEKTQYF.

The V and J genes are TRBV6-1 and TRBJ2-7, with TRBD1 identical over 10 bases. The junction had 5 bases not matched to a gene; V was cut back by 6 bases and J by 0 bases. This CDR3 spans 15 amino acids. From germline, CDR1 is MNHNS and CDR2 SASEGT. This CDR3 reads CASSEGQGSSYEQYF. The CDR3 nucleotides read TGTGCCAGCAGCGAGGGACAGGGGAGCTCCTACGAGCAGTACTTC.

The rearrangement uses TRBV18 and TRBJ1-4; D ambiguous. This CDR3 region has 13 residues. Germline V gene data show CDR1 as KGHSH and CDR2 as LQKENI. V was clipped by 2 bases and J by 3 bases, with 4 bases between them. CDR3 region: CASSPVSNEKLFF. CDR3 DNA sequence: TGTGCCAGCTCACCAGTCTCTAATGAAAAACTGTTTTTT. The full variable domain, with the rest looked up from reference TRBV18 and TRBJ1-4, is NAGVMQNPRHLVRRRGQEARLRCSPMKGHSHVYWYRQLPEEGLKFMVYLQKENIIDESGMPKERFSAEFPKEGPSILRIQQVVRGDSAAYFCASSPVSNEKLFFGSGTQLSVL.

The rearrangement uses TRBV30 and TRBJ1-5; D is ambiguous. With 0 bases removed from V and 2 bases from J, the gap between germline ends came to 11 bases. CDR3 length equals 15 residues. Germline V gene lookup returns CDR1 GTSNPN and CDR2 SVGIG (reference sequence). The CDR3 bases are TGTGCCTGGAGTGTTGGCAGTCCCGGCAATCAGCCCCAGCATTTT. It specifies CAWSVGSPGNQPQHF.

The chain joins TRBV25-1 to TRBJ1-2; no definite D call. The CDR3 runs to 14 residues. Trimming removed 1 base from V and 3 bases from J, with 9 bases in between. The germline CDR1 and CDR2 sequences are MGHDK and SYGVNS. The CDR3: CASSESRTDYGYTF. DNA for the CDR3: TGTGCCAGCAGTGAATCTAGGACTGACTATGGCTACACCTTC.

This sequence joins TRBV7-9 and TRBJ1-2, with a tentative D call TRBD1 (5 bases). The germline V gene has CDR1 SEHNR and CDR2 FQNEAQ (reference sequence). This CDR3 has 13 amino acids. V was trimmed by 6 bases and J by 7 bases, leaving 15 bases between them. The CDR3 is CASSPRVMGGYTF. The DNA of the CDR3 is TGTGCCAGCAGTCCCAGGGTAATGGGTGGCTACACCTTC. Full variable domain (remainder filled in from reference TRBV7-9 and TRBJ1-2): DTGVSQNPRHKITKRGQNVTFRCDPISEHNRLYWYRQTLGQGPEFLTYFQNEAQLEKSRLLSDRFSAERPKGSFSTLEIQRTEQGDSAMYLCASSPRVMGGYTFGSGTRLTVV.

A note on this clone: At one boundary the junction diverges from the germline segment, which might be a read error. The chain joins TRBV7-9 to TRBJ2-7; D perhaps matches TRBD1 (5 bases). Germline CDR1 SEHNR, CDR2 FQNEAQ (reference sequence). CDR3 size: 16 residues. CDR3 residues: CSSSLILAGHGHEQYF. CDR3 coding DNA: TGTTCCAGCAGCTTAATCCTGGCAGGGCATGGCCACGAGCAGTACTTC. The entire variable domain, with the rest obtained from reference TRBV7-9 and TRBJ2-7, is as follows: DTGVSQNPRHKITKRGQNVTFRCDPISEHNRLYWYRQTLGQGPEFLTYFQNEAQLEKSRLLSDRFSAERPKGSFSTLEIQRTEQGDSAMYLCSSSLILAGHGHEQYFGPGTRLTVT.

This clone appeared a single time. Within the sample, other DNA sequences also encode this same CDR3. The chain carries TRBV19 and TRBJ2-6; 7 nucleotides match TRBD1. Germline V gives CDR1 LNHDA, CDR2 SQIVND (reference sequence). The CDR3 extends over 15 amino acids. Trimming cost V 6 bases and J 1 base; bases outside gene matches: 3. The CDR3: CASRTGSSGANVLTF. CDR3 DNA sequence: TGTGCCAGTAGGACAGGGTCTTCTGGGGCCAACGTCCTGACTTTC.

The chain recombines TRBV5-1 with TRBJ2-3, with D hard to call. With 5 bases removed from V and 4 bases from J, the gap between germline ends came to 8 bases. The CDR3 extends over 12 amino acids. Looked up from germline, CDR1 is SGHRS and CDR2 is YFSETQ. CDR3 protein: CASRLLSDTQYF. The CDR3 nucleotides are TGCGCCAGCAGATTACTCTCAGATACGCAGTATTTT.

This clone was recorded only once. The chain carries TRBV18 and TRBJ1-5; D is undetermined. The CDR3 extends over 14 amino acids. Trimming removed 2 bases from V and 1 base from J, with 6 bases in between. Germline V gene data show CDR1 as KGHSH and CDR2 as LQKENI. The CDR3 loop is CASSPDISNQPQHF. CDR3 bases: TGTGCCAGCTCACCAGACATCAGCAATCAGCCCCAGCATTTT.

About this clone itself: Germline and junction disagree at one end, which may indicate a read error. The rearrangement joins TRBV7-9 to TRBJ1-1; D is undetermined. This CDR3 region has 12 residues. Germline values: CDR1 SEHNR, CDR2 FQNEAQ (reference sequence). As DNA, the CDR3 is TGTTCCAGCAGCGTTACGAGTACTGAAGCTTTCTTT. The encoded protein is CSSSVTSTEAFF.

This clone was detected a few times. This chain joins TRBV4-3 and TRBJ1-1, with D unresolved. Germline values: CDR1 LGHNA, CDR2 YSLEER. The CDR3 sequence is 14 residues long. V lost 1 base to trimming and J lost 10 bases, with 16 bases between them. In DNA form, the CDR3 reads TGCGCCAGCAGCCAAGCATCAGGTATTCCCGGAGCTTTCTTT. Translating it yields CASSQASGIPGAFF.

This clone appeared a single time. V is TRBV27 and J is TRBJ2-7; the match to TRBD2 covers 7 bases. Germline lookup yields CDR1 MNHEY and CDR2 SMNVEV (reference sequence). Trimming removed 1 base from V and 3 bases from J; junction bases left unmatched: 6. The CDR3 is 15 residues long. The CDR3 here is CASSLLFGGGYEQYF. CDR3 nucleotide sequence: TGTGCCAGCAGTTTATTATTTGGGGGGGGCTACGAGCAGTACTTC.

The chain joins TRBV15 to TRBJ2-7; 7 nucleotides match TRBD1. Germline V gene data show CDR1 as LNHNV and CDR2 as YYDKDF (reference sequence). V lost 2 bases and J lost 5; bases outside the gene matches: 12. The CDR3 is 16 amino acids. The CDR3 DNA follows: TGTGCCACCAGCAGACCCGGGAAGTTACAGGGGCACGAGCAGTACTTC. It specifies CATSRPGKLQGHEQYF.

The J gene is TRBJ1-2, the V gene TRBV18, with 9 bases lining up with TRBD1. V dropped 4 bases and J dropped 4; count of bases not matched to a gene: 7. The V gene's germline CDR1 is KGHSH and CDR2 LQKENI. The CDR3 consists of 15 residues. The CDR3 protein is CASSHPGQGAYGYTF. The CDR3, as DNA: TGTGCCAGCTCACATCCGGGACAGGGAGCCTATGGCTACACCTTC.

The chain joins TRBV7-2 to TRBJ2-2; no definite D call. This CDR3 spans 15 amino acids. Germline-derived CDR1 and CDR2 are SGHTA and FQGNSA. Trimming shortened V by 0 bases and J by 3 bases, and 8 bases separated the two germline ends. CDR3 region: CASSLAASHTGELFF. In DNA, the CDR3 is TGTGCCAGCAGCTTAGCGGCCAGTCACACCGGGGAGCTGTTTTTT.